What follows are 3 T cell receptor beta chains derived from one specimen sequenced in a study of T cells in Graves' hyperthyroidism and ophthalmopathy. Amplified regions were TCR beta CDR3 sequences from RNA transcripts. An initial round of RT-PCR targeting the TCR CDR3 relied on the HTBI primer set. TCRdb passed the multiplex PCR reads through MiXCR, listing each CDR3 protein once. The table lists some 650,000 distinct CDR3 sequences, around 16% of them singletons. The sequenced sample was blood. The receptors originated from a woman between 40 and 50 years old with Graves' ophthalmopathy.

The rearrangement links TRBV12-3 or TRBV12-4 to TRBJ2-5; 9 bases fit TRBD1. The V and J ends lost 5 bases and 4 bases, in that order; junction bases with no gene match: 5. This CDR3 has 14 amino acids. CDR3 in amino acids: CASSQRQGVETQYF. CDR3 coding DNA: TGTGCCAGCAGTCAAAGACAGGGGGTAGAGACCCAGTACTTC.

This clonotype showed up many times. CDR3 amino acids: CASSLVVDEQFF. The CDR3 DNA is TGTGCCAGCAGTTTAGTGGTTGATGAGCAGTTCTTC. The chain links TRBV28 to TRBJ2-1; D gene ambiguous. Deletions cut 2 bases from V and 8 bases from J, with 7 bases between. CDR3 length: 12 residues. Germline V lookup: CDR1 MDHEN, CDR2 SYDVKM.

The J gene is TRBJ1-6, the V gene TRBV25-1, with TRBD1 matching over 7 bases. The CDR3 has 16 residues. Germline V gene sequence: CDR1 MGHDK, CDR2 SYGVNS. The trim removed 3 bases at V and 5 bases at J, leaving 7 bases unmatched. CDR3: CASSESGRGNNSPLHF. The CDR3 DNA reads TGTGCCAGCAGTGAGTCGGGCAGGGGGAATAATTCACCCCTCCACTTT.